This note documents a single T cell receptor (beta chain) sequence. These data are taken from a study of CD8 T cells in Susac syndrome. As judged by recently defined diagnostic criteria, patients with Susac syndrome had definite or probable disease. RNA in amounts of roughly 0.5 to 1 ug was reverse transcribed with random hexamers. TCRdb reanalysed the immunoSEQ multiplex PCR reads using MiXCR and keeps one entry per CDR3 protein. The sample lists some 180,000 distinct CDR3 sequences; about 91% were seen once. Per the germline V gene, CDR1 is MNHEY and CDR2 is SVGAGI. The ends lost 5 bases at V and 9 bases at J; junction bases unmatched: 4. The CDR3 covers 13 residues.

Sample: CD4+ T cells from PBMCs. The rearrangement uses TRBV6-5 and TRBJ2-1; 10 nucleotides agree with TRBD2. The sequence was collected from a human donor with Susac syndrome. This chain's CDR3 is CASSQREGVEQFF. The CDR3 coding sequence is TGTGCCAGCAGTCAGCGGGAGGGTGTTGAGCAGTTCTTC.